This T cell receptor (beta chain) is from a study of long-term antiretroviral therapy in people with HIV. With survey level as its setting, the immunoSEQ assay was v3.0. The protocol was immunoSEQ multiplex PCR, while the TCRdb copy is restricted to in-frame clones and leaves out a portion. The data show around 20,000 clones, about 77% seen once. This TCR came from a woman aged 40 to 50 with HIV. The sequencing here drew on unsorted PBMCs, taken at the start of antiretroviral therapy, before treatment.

This CDR3 is CASSQGGGNQETQYF. The CDR3 DNA follows: TGTGCCAGCAGCCAAGGCGGGGGAAATCAAGAGACCCAGTACTTC. This chain uses TRBV4-2 with TRBJ2-5; TRBD2 matches at 7 bases. CDR1 and CDR2 (germline): LGHNA, YNFKEQ. There are 15 residues in the CDR3. V was pared by 1 base and J by 2 bases, with 4 bases of the junction left unmatched.